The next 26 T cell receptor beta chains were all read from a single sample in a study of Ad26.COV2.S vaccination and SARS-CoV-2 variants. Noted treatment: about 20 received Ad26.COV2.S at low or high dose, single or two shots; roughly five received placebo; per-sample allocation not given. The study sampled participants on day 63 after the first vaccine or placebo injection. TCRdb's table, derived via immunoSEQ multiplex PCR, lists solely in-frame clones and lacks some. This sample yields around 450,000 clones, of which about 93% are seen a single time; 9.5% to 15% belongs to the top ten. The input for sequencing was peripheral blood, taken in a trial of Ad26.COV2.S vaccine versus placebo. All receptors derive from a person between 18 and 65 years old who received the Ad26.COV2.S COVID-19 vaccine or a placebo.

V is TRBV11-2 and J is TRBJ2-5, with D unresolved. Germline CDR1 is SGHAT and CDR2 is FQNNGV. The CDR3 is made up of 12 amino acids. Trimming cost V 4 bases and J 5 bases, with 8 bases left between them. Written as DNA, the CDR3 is TGTGCCAGCAGCTCCGTCGGGGAGACCCAGTACTTC. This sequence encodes CASSSVGETQYF. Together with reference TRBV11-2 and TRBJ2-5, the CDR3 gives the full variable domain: EAGVAQSPRYKIIEKRQSVAFWCNPISGHATLYWYQQILGQGPKLLIQFQNNGVVDDSQLPKDRFSAERLKGVDSTLKIQPAKLEDSAVYLCASSSVGETQYFGPGTRLLVL.

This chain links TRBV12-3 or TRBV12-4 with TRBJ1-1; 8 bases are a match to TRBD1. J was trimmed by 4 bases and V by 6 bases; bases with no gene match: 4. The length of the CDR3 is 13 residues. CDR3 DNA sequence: TGTGCCAGCAGAGGACAGGGAAGCACTGAAGCTTTCTTT. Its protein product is CASRGQGSTEAFF.

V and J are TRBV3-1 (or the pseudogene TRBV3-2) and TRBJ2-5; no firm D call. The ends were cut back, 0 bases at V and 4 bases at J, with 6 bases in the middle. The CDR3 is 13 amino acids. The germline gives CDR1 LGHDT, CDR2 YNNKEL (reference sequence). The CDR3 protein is CASSQEKGETQYF. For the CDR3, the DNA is TGTGCCAGCAGCCAAGAAAAGGGAGAGACCCAGTACTTC.

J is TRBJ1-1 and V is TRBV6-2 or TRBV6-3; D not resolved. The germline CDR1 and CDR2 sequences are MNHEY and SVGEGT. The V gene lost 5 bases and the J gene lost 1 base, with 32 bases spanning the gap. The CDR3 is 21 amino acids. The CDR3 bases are TGTGCCAGCAGTCCCTACTCGCAGATCTTCATGCGCATACAGAGGAACACTGAAGCTTTCTTT. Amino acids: CASSPYSQIFMRIQRNTEAFF.

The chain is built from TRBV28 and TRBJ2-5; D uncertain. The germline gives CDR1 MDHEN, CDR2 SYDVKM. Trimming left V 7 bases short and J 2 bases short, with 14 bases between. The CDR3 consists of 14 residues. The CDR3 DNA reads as TGTGCCAGCACCACACCGACGGGTCAAGAGACCCAGTACTTC. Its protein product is CASTTPTGQETQYF.

CDR3 DNA: TGTGCCTGGAGGGGGACAGGGGGTTATCAGCCCCAGCATTTT. It translates to CAWRGTGGYQPQHF. The chain employs TRBV30 and TRBJ1-5; TRBD1 matches 11 bases. The length of the CDR3 is 14 residues. The ends lost 3 bases at V and 5 bases at J; junction bases unmatched: 3. Per the germline V gene, CDR1 is GTSNPN and CDR2 is SVGIG (reference sequence). Full variable domain (outside the CDR3, taken from reference TRBV30 and TRBJ1-5): SQTIHQWPATLVQPVGSPLSLECTVEGTSNPNLYWYRQAAGRGLQLLFYSVGIGQISSEVPQNLSASRPQDRQFILSSKKLLLSDSGFYLCAWRGTGGYQPQHFGDGTRLSIL.

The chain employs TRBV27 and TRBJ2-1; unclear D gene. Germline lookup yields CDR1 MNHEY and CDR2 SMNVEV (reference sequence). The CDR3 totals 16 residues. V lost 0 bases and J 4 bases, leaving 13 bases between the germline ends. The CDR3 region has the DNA TGTGCCAGCAGTTTATCGGTACGAAATTTATACAATGAGCAGTTCTTC. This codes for CASSLSVRNLYNEQFF.

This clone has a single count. CDR3 loop: CASSRTGRYGYTF. CDR3 in DNA: TGTGCCAGCAGTAGGACAGGCCGCTATGGCTACACCTTC. This chain joins TRBV28 and TRBJ1-2, with 7 bases lining up with TRBD1. The germline V gene has CDR1 MDHEN and CDR2 SYDVKM. The CDR3 contains 13 residues. After removal of 5 bases from V and 4 bases from J, the junction contained 4 bases not matched to a gene.

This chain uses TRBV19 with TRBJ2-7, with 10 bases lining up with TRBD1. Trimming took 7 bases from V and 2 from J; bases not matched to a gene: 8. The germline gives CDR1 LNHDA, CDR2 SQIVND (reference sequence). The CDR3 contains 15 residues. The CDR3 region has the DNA TGTGCCAGTACCCCCGGGACAGGGGCTACCTACGAGCAGTACTTC. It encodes CASTPGTGATYEQYF. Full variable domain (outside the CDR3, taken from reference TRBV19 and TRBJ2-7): DGGITQSPKYLFRKEGQNVTLSCEQNLNHDAMYWYRQDPGQGLRLIYYSQIVNDFQKGDIAEGYSVSREKKESFPLTVTSAQKNPTAFYLCASTPGTGATYEQYFGPGTRLTVT.

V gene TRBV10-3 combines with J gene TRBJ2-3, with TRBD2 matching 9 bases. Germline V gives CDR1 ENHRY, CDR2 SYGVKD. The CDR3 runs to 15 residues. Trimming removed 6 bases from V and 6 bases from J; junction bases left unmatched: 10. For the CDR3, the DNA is TGTGCCATCAGGGACGTAGCGGGAGTGGAGGATACGCAGTATTTT. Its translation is CAIRDVAGVEDTQYF.

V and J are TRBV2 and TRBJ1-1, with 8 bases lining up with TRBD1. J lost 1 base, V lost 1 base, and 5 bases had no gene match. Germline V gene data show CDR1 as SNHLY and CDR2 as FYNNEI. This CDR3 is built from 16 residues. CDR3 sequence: CASSEGRTGPNTEAFF. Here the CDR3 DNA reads TGTGCCAGCAGTGAAGGGCGGACAGGGCCGAACACTGAAGCTTTCTTT.

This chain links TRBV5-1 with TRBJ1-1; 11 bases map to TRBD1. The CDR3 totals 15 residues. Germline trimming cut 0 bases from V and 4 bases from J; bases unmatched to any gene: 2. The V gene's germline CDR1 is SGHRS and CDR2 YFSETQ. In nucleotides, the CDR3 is TGCGCCAGCAGCTTGGGGACAGGGGGCGGCACTGAAGCTTTCTTT. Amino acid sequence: CASSLGTGGGTEAFF.

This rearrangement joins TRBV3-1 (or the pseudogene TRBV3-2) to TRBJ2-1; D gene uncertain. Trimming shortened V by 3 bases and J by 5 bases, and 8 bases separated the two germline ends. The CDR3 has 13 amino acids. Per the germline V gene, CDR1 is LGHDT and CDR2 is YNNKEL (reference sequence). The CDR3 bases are TGTGCCAGCAGCCATGAGGAAAACAATGAGCAGTTCTTC. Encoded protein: CASSHEENNEQFF.

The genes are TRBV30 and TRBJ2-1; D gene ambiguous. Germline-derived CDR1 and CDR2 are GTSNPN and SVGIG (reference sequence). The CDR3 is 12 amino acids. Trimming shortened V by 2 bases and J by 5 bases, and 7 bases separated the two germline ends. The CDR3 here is CAWSTHHNEQFF. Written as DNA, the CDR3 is TGTGCCTGGAGTACACACCACAATGAGCAGTTCTTC.

Written as DNA, the CDR3 is TGCGCCAGCAGCACGGGACAGATATCACCCTTCGAGCAGTACTTC. Its translation: CASSTGQISPFEQYF. The V call is TRBV5-1, the J call TRBJ2-7, with 7 bases aligning to TRBD1. The length of the CDR3 is 15 residues. Germline values: CDR1 SGHRS, CDR2 YFSETQ. With 4 bases clipped from V and 6 bases from J, the junction kept 13 bases outside the gene matches.

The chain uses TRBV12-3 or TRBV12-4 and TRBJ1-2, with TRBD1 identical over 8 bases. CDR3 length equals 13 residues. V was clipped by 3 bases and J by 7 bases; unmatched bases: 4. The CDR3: CASSLLQGGGYTF. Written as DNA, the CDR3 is TGTGCCAGCAGTTTGCTACAGGGGGGTGGCTACACCTTC.

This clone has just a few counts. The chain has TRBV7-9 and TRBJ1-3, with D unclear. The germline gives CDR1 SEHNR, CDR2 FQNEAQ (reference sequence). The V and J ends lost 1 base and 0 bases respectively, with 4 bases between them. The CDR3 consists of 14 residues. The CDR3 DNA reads TGTGCCAGCAGCTTAGTTAGCTCTGGAAACACCATATATTTT. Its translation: CASSLVSSGNTIYF.

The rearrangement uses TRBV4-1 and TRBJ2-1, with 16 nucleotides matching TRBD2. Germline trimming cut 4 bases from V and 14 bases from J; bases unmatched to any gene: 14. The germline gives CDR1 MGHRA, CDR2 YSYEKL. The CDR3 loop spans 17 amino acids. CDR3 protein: CASSPGTSGRVIIAEFF. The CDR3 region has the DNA TGCGCCAGCAGCCCAGGGACTAGCGGGAGGGTCATAATAGCTGAGTTCTTC.

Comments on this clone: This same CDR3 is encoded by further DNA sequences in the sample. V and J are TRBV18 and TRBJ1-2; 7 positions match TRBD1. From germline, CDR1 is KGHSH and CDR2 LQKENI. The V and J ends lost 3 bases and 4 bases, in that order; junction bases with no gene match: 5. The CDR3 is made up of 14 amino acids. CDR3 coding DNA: TGTGCCAGCTCACCGGCACGGGACAGCTATGGCTACACCTTC. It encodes CASSPARDSYGYTF.

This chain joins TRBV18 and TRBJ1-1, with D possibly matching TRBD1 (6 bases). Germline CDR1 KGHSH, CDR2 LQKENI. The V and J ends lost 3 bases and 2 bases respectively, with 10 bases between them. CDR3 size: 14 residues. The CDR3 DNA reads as TGTGCCAGCTCACCGGGACAAGTAAACACTGAAGCTTTCTTT. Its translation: CASSPGQVNTEAFF.

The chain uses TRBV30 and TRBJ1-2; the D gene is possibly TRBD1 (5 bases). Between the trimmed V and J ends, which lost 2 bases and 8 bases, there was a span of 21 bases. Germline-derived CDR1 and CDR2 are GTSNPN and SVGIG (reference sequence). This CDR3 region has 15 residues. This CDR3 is CAWSISLTVGEGYTF. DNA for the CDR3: TGTGCCTGGAGTATCTCCCTGACAGTCGGAGAAGGCTACACCTTC.

The DNA of the CDR3 is TGCGCCAGCAGCCAAGATGCAGGGGTCGGGAATCAGCCCCAGCATTTT. As protein: CASSQDAGVGNQPQHF. The chain has TRBV4-3 and TRBJ1-5, with a possible D match to TRBD1 (6 bases). The V gene's germline CDR1 is LGHNA and CDR2 YSLEER. V shed 0 bases and J shed 4 bases, with 13 bases lying between them. The CDR3 totals 16 residues.

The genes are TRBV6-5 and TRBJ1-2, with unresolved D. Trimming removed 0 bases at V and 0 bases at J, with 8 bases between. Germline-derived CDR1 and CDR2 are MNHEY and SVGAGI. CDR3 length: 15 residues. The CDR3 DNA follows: TGTGCCAGCAGTTACTCTTACGGGTCTAACTATGGCTACACCTTC. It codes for CASSYSYGSNYGYTF.

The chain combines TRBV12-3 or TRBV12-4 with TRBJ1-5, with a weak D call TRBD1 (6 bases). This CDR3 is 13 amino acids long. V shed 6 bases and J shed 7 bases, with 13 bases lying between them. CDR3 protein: CASRVGGDQPQHF. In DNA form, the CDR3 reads TGTGCCAGCAGGGTAGGGGGGGACCAGCCCCAGCATTTT.

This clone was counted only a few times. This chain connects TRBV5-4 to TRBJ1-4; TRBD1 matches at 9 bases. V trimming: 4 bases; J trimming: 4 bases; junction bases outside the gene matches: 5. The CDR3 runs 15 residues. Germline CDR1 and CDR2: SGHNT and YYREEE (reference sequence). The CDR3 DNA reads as TGTGCCAGCAGCACGAACAGGGGGCTTAATGAAAAACTGTTTTTT. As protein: CASSTNRGLNEKLFF. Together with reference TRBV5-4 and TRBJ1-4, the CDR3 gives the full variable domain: ETGVTQSPTHLIKTRGQQVTLRCSSQSGHNTVSWYQQALGQGPQFIFQYYREEENGRGNFPPRFSGLQFPNYSSELNVNALELDDSALYLCASSTNRGLNEKLFFGSGTQLSVL.

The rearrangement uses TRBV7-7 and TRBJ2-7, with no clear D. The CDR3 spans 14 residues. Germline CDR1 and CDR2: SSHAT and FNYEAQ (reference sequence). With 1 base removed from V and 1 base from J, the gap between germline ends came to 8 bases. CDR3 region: CASSLELSSYEQYF. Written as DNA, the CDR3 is TGTGCCAGCAGCTTAGAACTATCTTCCTACGAGCAGTACTTC.